These 14 T cell receptor beta chains came from one sample sequenced in a study of blood T cell repertoires in COVID-19. The method was immunoSEQ multiplex PCR; TCRdb's version includes in-frame clones alone and lacks a portion of them. The data contain a few hundred thousand clones, nearly 90% of them singletons. Sequences were obtained from PBMCs or T cells enriched from blood (not recorded which). The receptors derive from a woman in her twenties or thirties who had recovered from COVID-19.

V and J are TRBV27 and TRBJ2-1; TRBD1 is a possible D gene (6 bases). Trimming shortened V by 1 base and J by 10 bases, and 17 bases separated the two germline ends. This CDR3 has 15 residues. CDR1 MNHEY and CDR2 SMNVEV come from the germline V gene (reference sequence). The CDR3: CASSLWGPSFREQFF. CDR3 bases: TGTGCCAGCAGTTTATGGGGGCCCAGTTTCAGGGAGCAGTTCTTC.

The V call is TRBV27, the J call TRBJ1-6, with 9 bases aligning to TRBD1. The V and J ends lost 4 bases and 9 bases, in that order; junction bases with no gene match: 10. CDR1 and CDR2 from the germline V gene are MNHEY and SMNVEV (reference sequence). The CDR3 contains 16 residues. The CDR3 sequence is CASSSPGQGGGSPLHF. As DNA, the CDR3 is TGTGCCAGCAGTTCCCCGGGACAGGGAGGGGGTTCACCCCTCCACTTT.

This chain uses TRBV11-1 with TRBJ1-2, with D possibly TRBD1 on 5 matching bases. CDR3 size: 13 residues. Trimming left V 7 bases short and J 8 bases short, with 17 bases between. Germline values: CDR1 SGHAT, CDR2 FQDESV (reference sequence). DNA for the CDR3: TGTGCCAGCAACTTCCCAGGGAAGGAAGGCTACACCTTC. Protein: CASNFPGKEGYTF.

This CDR3 reads CASSYSFQGTDTQYF. The DNA of the CDR3 is TGTGCCAGCAGTTACTCTTTTCAGGGAACAGATACGCAGTATTTT. The J gene is TRBJ2-3, the V gene TRBV6-2 or TRBV6-3, with D maybe TRBD1 (5 bases). This CDR3 contains 15 residues. The germline V gene has CDR1 MNHEY and CDR2 SVGEGT. The germline V and J ends were trimmed by 0 bases and 3 bases, with 10 bases remaining between them.

This clone came up once. The V call is TRBV5-5, the J call TRBJ1-6; D gene uncertain. This CDR3 is built from 12 residues. Germline CDR1 SGHKS, CDR2 YYEKEE (reference sequence). The V gene lost 2 bases and the J gene lost 7 bases, with 4 bases spanning the gap. CDR3 nucleotide sequence: TGTGCCAGCAGCTTTGAGAATTCACCCCTCCACTTT. Its protein product is CASSFENSPLHF.

The V call is TRBV21-1, the J call TRBJ1-1; no check of the table's D call, TRBD1, against the DNA was made. TRBV21-1 is noted as a pseudogene. There are 16 residues in the CDR3. The CDR3 coding sequence is TGTGCCAGCAGCAAATACCAGGGGGCGGTGAACACTGAAGCTTTCTTT. It specifies CASSKYQGAVNTEAFF.

The V gene is TRBV5-6, the J gene TRBJ2-1, with unresolved D. CDR1 is SGHDT and CDR2 is YYEEEE in the germline V gene. The V gene lost 1 base and the J gene lost 14 bases, with 22 bases spanning the gap. CDR3 length equals 15 residues. The CDR3 DNA follows: TGTGCCAGCAGCTTGAATGGTGTAGTGGAGAGGCCCAAGTTCTTC. Translated, it gives CASSLNGVVERPKFF.

CDR3 sequence (DNA): TGTGCCAGCAGCGACCGGGACAGTTGGTCACCCCTCCACTTT. Its translation is CASSDRDSWSPLHF. The rearrangement uses TRBV9 and TRBJ1-6; 7 nucleotides align to TRBD1. Germline assignment: CDR1 SGDLS and CDR2 YYNGEE. Trimming cost V 3 bases and J 10 bases; bases outside gene matches: 7. The CDR3 spans 14 residues.

V usage is TRBV5-1 and J usage is TRBJ2-7; 7 bases line up with TRBD2. Germline CDR1 and CDR2: SGHRS and YFSETQ. V lost 2 bases and J lost 3; bases outside the gene matches: 14. The CDR3 is 17 residues long. The CDR3 reads CASSFSPWGGRFYEQYF. The DNA for the CDR3 is TGCGCCAGCAGCTTCTCCCCGTGGGGCGGGAGATTCTACGAGCAGTACTTC.

This rearrangement joins TRBV9 to TRBJ1-6; possibly TRBD1 for D (5 bases). The CDR3 has 14 amino acids. V was trimmed by 4 bases and J by 6 bases, leaving 11 bases between them. The germline gives CDR1 SGDLS, CDR2 YYNGEE. This chain's CDR3 is CASSPRQSNSPLHF. The CDR3 DNA reads TGTGCCAGCAGCCCCCGACAGAGTAATTCACCCCTCCACTTT. The full variable domain, with the rest looked up from reference TRBV9 and TRBJ1-6, is DSGVTQTPKHLITATGQRVTLRCSPRSGDLSVYWYQQSLDQGLQFLIQYYNGEERAKGNILERFSAQQFPDLHSELNLSSLELGDSALYFCASSPRQSNSPLHFGNGTRLTVT.

The chain is built from TRBV30 and TRBJ2-5; D may be TRBD1 (5 bases). Germline loops: CDR1 GTSNPN, CDR2 SVGIG (reference sequence). The CDR3 length is 14 residues. The V end lost 4 bases, the J end lost 5 bases, and 17 bases lay between the germline ends. Written as DNA, the CDR3 is TGTGCCTGGAAGTTCCAGGGCAGGTGGGAGACCCAGTACTTC. Encoded protein: CAWKFQGRWETQYF. Filled out from reference TRBV30 and TRBJ2-5, the complete variable domain reads SQTIHQWPATLVQPVGSPLSLECTVEGTSNPNLYWYRQAAGRGLQLLFYSVGIGQISSEVPQNLSASRPQDRQFILSSKKLLLSDSGFYLCAWKFQGRWETQYFGPGTRLLVL.

The CDR3 loop is CASTSGGNTIYF. The CDR3 nucleotides read TGTGCCAGCACAAGCGGCGGAAACACCATATATTTT. The chain is built from TRBV12-3 or TRBV12-4 and TRBJ1-3, with D uncertain. With 7 bases removed from V and 4 bases from J, the gap between germline ends came to 8 bases. The CDR3 has 12 amino acids.

This chain uses TRBV5-1 with TRBJ2-5, with D tentatively TRBD2 (6 bases). Germline V lookup: CDR1 SGHRS, CDR2 YFSETQ. The CDR3 extends over 15 amino acids. V dropped 2 bases and J dropped 1 base, with 12 bases sitting between them. The CDR3 is CASSLTRLGQETQYF. The CDR3 DNA reads as TGCGCCAGCAGCTTAACCCGACTAGGCCAAGAGACCCAGTACTTC.

The chain joins TRBV6-5 to TRBJ2-4; 8 nucleotides line up with TRBD1. Germline assignment: CDR1 MNHEY and CDR2 SVGAGI. CDR3 length: 16 amino acids. V trimming: 2 bases; J trimming: 1 base; junction bases outside the gene matches: 4. The CDR3 loop is CASSYAQGAAKNIQYF. CDR3 bases: TGTGCCAGCAGTTACGCCCAGGGGGCGGCCAAAAACATTCAGTACTTC.